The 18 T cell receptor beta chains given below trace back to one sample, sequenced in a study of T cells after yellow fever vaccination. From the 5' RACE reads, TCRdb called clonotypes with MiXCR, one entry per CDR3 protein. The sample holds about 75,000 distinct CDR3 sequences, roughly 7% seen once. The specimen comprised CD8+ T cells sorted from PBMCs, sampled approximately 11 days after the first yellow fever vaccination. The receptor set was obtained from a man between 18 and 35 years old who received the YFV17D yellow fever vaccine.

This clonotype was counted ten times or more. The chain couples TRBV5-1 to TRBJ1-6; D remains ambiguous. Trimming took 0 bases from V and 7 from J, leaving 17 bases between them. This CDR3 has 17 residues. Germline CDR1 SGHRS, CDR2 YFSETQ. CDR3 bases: TGCGCCAGCAGCTTGGTGCCTGTGACTGGCCGGAATTCACCCCTCCACTTT. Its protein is CASSLVPVTGRNSPLHF.

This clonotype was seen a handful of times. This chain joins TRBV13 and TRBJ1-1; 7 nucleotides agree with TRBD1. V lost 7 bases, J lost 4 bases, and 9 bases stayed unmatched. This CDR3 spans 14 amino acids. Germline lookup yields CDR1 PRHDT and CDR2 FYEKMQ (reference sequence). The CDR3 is CASKRNQGGTEAFF. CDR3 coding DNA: TGTGCCAGCAAGCGCAATCAGGGGGGCACTGAAGCTTTCTTT.

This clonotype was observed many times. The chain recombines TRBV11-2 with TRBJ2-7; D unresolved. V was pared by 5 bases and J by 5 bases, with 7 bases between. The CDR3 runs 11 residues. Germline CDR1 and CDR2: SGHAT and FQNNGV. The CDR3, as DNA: TGTGCCAGCAGCCCCTTTGACGAGCAGTACTTC. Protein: CASSPFDEQYF.

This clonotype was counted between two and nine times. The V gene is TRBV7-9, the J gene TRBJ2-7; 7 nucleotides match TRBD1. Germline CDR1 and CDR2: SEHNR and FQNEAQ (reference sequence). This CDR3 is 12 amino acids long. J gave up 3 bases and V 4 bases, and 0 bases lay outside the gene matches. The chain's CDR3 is CASSWDSYEQYF. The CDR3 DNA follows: TGTGCCAGCAGCTGGGACAGCTACGAGCAGTACTTC.

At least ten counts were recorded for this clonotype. This chain's CDR3 is CASSFVGAYNEQFF. The CDR3 coding sequence is TGTGCCAGCAGTTTTGTGGGGGCCTACAATGAGCAGTTCTTC. The chain recombines TRBV12-3 or TRBV12-4 with TRBJ2-1; D may be TRBD1 or TRBD2 (5 bases each). The CDR3 spans 14 residues. V was trimmed by 3 bases and J by 2 bases, leaving 8 bases between them.

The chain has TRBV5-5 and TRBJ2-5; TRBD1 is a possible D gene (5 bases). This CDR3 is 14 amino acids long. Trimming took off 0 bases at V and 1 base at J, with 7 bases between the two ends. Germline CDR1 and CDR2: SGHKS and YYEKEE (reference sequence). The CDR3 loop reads CASSLETAQETQYF. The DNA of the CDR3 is TGTGCCAGCAGCTTGGAGACAGCCCAAGAGACCCAGTACTTC. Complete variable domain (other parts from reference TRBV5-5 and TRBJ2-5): DAGVTQSPTHLIKTRGQQVTLRCSPISGHKSVSWYQQVLGQGPQFIFQYYEKEERGRGNFPDRFSARQFPNYSSELNVNALLLGDSALYLCASSLETAQETQYFGPGTRLLVL.

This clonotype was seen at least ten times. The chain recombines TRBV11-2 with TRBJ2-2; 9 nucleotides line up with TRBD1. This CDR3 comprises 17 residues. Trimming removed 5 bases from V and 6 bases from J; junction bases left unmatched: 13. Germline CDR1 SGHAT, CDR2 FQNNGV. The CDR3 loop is CASSRVSGTGKAGELFF. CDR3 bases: TGTGCCAGCAGCCGAGTGTCCGGGACAGGGAAGGCCGGGGAGCTGTTTTTT.

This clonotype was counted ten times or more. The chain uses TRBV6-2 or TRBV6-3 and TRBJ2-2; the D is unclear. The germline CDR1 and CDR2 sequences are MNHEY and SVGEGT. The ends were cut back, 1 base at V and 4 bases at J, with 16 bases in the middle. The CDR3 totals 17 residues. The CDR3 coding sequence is TGTGCCAGCAGTTACTTCCTAGACCTAATTCGCACCGGGGAGCTGTTTTTT. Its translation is CASSYFLDLIRTGELFF.

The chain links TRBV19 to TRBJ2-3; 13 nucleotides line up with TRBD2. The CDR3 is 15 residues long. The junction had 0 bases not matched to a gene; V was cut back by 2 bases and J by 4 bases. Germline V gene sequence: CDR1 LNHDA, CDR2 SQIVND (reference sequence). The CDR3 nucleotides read TGTGCCAGTAGTATAACTAGCGGGGGGGCAGATACGCAGTATTTT. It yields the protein CASSITSGGADTQYF.

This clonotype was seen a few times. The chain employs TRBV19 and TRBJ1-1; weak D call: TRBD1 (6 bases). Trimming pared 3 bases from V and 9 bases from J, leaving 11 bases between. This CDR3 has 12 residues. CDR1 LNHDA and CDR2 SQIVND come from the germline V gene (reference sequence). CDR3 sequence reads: CASSIEGTKAFF. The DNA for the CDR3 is TGTGCCAGTAGTATTGAAGGGACAAAAGCTTTCTTT.

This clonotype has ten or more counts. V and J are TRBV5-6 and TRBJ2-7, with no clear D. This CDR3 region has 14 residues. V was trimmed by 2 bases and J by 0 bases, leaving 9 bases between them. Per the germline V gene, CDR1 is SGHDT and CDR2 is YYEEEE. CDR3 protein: CASSLSLSSYEQYF. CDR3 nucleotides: TGTGCCAGCAGCTTAAGTCTCAGCTCCTACGAGCAGTACTTC.

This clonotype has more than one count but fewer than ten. DNA for the CDR3: TGTGCCAGCAGGCACTCGGGGTCACCCCTCCACTTT. It encodes CASRHSGSPLHF. The chain has TRBV6-2 or TRBV6-3 and TRBJ1-6; D gene uncertain. Trimming left V 6 bases short and J 10 bases short, with 10 bases between. The CDR3 loop spans 12 amino acids. Looked up from germline, CDR1 is MNHEY and CDR2 is SVGEGT.

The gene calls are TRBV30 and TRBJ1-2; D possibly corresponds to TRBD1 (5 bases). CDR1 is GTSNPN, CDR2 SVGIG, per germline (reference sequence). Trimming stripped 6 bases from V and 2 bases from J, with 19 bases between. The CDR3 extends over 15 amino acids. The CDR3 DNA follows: TGTGCCTGCCCAACCGCCGGGACGGTAAACTATGGCTACACCTTC. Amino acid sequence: CACPTAGTVNYGYTF.

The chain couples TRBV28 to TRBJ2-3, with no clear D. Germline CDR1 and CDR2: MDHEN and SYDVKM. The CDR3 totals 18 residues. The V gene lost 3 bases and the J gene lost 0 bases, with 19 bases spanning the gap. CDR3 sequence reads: CASSFRRRWGTSTDTQYF. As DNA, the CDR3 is TGTGCCAGCAGTTTCCGCCGCCGCTGGGGAACTAGCACAGATACGCAGTATTTT. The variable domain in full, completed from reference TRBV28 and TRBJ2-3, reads DVKVTQSSRYLVKRTGEKVFLECVQDMDHENMFWYRQDPGLGLRLIYFSYDVKMKEKGDIPEGYSVSREKKERFSLILESASTNQTSMYLCASSFRRRWGTSTDTQYFGPGTRLTVL.

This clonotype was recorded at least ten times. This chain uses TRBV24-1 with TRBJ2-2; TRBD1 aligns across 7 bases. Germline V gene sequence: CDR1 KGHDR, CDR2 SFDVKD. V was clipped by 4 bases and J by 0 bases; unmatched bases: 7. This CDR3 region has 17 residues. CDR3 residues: CATSDYPRGTNTGELFF. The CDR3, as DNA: TGTGCCACCAGTGACTACCCCAGGGGGACGAACACCGGGGAGCTGTTTTTT.

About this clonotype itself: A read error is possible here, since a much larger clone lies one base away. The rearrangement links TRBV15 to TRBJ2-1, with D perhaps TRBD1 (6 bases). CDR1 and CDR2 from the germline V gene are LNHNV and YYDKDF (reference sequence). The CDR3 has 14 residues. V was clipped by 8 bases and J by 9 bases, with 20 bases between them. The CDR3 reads CATGDGQRSSEQFF. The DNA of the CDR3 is TGTGCCACCGGGGACGGACAGAGGTCAAGTGAGCAGTTCTTC.

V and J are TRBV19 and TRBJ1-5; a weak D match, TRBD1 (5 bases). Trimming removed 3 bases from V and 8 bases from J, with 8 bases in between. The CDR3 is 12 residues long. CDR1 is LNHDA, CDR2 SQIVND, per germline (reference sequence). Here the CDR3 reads CASSIGGKPQHF. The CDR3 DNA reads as TGTGCCAGTAGTATCGGGGGGAAGCCCCAGCATTTT.

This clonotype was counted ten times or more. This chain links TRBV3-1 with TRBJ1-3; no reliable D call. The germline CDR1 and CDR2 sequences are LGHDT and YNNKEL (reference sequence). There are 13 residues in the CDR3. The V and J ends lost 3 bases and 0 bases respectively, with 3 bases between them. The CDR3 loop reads CASSHLSGNTIYF. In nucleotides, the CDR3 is TGTGCCAGCAGCCACCTCTCTGGAAACACCATATATTTT.